The present T cell receptor beta chain was sequenced within a study of human T cells and chemical hapten exposure (dated by TCRdb to the early 2020s). Study-level background: For sensitization, 2% DPC in acetone was applied to a roughly 2 cm by roughly 2 cm area of upper inner arm skin. Weekly therapeutic DPC doses were additionally applied to the scalp of patients throughout the approximately 25-week study period. Patch tests used Finn chambers with 0.01% DPC on the upper back, scored after 6 days by International Contact Dermatitis Research Group standards. The patient cohort, mostly female, included alopecia areata with under or over 50% scalp involvement, alopecia totalis and alopecia universalis. The libraries were sequenced as a pool, and the TCR yield per sample differed mostly because of small variations in library volumes within the pool. In alopecia patients, the study followed how the peripheral blood TCR repertoire changed in vivo over primary and secondary sensitization to diphenylcyclopropenone (DPC), a hapten. Blood samples were taken from patients before sensitization (week 0) and then at 2, 6 and about 24 weeks after DPC sensitization. Blood for TCR sequencing was provided by twenty-nine alopecia patients at one to four time points (pre-sensitization, 2, 6 and 24 weeks).

In light of the paper, this sample's time point label describes: pre-sensitization, week 0. The treatment or condition label on this specimen signifies: therapeutic diphenylcyclopropenone sensitization with weekly scalp DPC. At each patch-test visit, blood was drawn before the patch test was applied. Patients were eligible if aged 18 to 70, diagnosed with alopecia and judged suitable for DPC therapy, and pregnant patients were excluded. Total RNA was extracted from unfractionated whole blood collected in Tempus Blood RNA tubes. The method was RACE. Instrument used: NextSeq 500. Library preparation attached unique molecular identifiers to individual cDNA molecules for quantitative, reproducible TCR counting. Each blood RNA sample was used to sequence both TCR alpha and TCR beta chains. The original pipeline was this. Samples had a median of about 96,000 TCRs, with a range from roughly 20,000 to 690,600. The Decombinator software suite was used to annotate the V, J and CDR3 of the TCR reads. Every sample was subsampled to the same number of TCRs (28,000) for the PS versus PT1 abundance plots. TCRs were defined as expanded if absent before sensitization and observed at least eight times at the 2-week time point. The raw public data were reprocessed by TCRdb itself: fastp quality trimming at Q25, MiXCR clonotype calling, in-frame beta chains only. Duplicate CDR3 protein sequences are folded into a single record with the most common DNA and genes. These V and J calls are TCRdb output, not the study's own analysis. The sample includes 35,000 to 50,000 distinct CDR3 sequences, with roughly 10% observed a single time. The ten top clones hold about 6% of the sample.

The sample holds a few counts of this clonotype. Its antigen is unknown. There are no base qualities to consult, and no much larger clone falls within one base. Paper-wide results and their limitations: Alopecia, a presumed autoimmune disease, was present in all patients, so the immune response of the patients might differ from that of healthy individuals. The number of TCRs above 1 in 1000 frequency did not change with DPC sensitization; there was no evidence of global repertoire structure alterations. Repeated subsampling changed both the strength of the expansion versus patch-test correlation and the threshold at which the correlation became significant. Expanded TCRs formed significantly more large CDR3 similarity clusters than pre-sensitization or healthy control sets, consistent with antigen-driven responses. Patch test score correlated positively with the number of PT1 expanded TCRs, reaching significance at thresholds 8, 16 and 32 but not at 4.

Relative to germline, V is 6 bases shorter and J is 4 bases shorter, with 10 bases between their ends. Based on the germline V gene, the CDR1 and CDR2 sequences are SNHLY and FYNNEI. Measured from the cysteine to the phenylalanine, the CDR3 is 13 residues long. Just the 39-base CDR3 DNA is kept, in frame starting at base 1. Here the chain combines TRBV2 and TRBJ1-3; possibly the D gene is TRBD1, per 5 matching bases. Specimen: whole blood, collected in connection with sensitization to the hapten diphenylcyclopropenone (DPC). This sequence originates from a man in his thirties or forties with alopecia areata. Some clones in this sample may be carry-over from other donors' samples. Read as DNA, the sequence is TGTGCCAGCAGCGGGGACGTAGGAAACACCATATATTTT. It translates to CASSGDVGNTIYF.